This T cell receptor (beta chain) comes out of a study of shared clonotypes between healthy human individuals. The V gene lost 4 bases and the J gene lost 4 bases, with 11 bases spanning the gap. Germline V CDR1 and CDR2: SQVTM, ANQGSEA. There are 13 residues in the CDR3. Generated by immunoSEQ multiplex PCR, the TCRdb table keeps only in-frame clones and is missing some. The table lists about half a million clones, roughly 80% of them singletons. As regards this clone: Additional DNA sequences in this sample encode the identical CDR3.

This sequence joins TRBV29-1 and TRBJ1-5; D is possibly TRBD1 (5 bases). The TCR originated in a middle-aged woman in good health. Some clones in this sample may be carry-over from other donors' samples. The sequencing input was PBMCs. CDR3: CSVAQGPNQPQHF. DNA of the CDR3: TGCAGCGTTGCCCAGGGCCCTAATCAGCCCCAGCATTTT. The full variable domain, rest sourced from reference TRBV29-1 and TRBJ1-5, is SAVISQKPSRDICQRGTSLTIQCQVDSQVTMMFWYRQQPGQSLTLIATANQGSEATYESGFVIDKFPISRPNLTFSTLTVSNMSPEDSSIYLCSVAQGPNQPQHFGDGTRLSIL.